This note documents a single T cell receptor (beta chain) sequence. The data were obtained in a study of shared clonotypes between healthy human individuals. Looking at the study overall: CD4 naive and memory got three plates each, CD8 naive two, CD8 memory one.

The CDR3 runs 15 residues. Trimming took 5 bases from V and 4 from J; bases not matched to a gene: 9. In germline, CDR1 is SGHAT, CDR2 FQNNGV. The table came from immunoSEQ multiplex PCR; TCRdb's copy has only in-frame clones and leaves some out. This sample has over a million clones, with 98% to 99% found just once. The chain recombines TRBV11-2 with TRBJ2-5, with 8 bases aligning to TRBD1. The TCR sequence derives from a man aged 30 to 45 in good health. The specimen was naive CD4+ T cells sorted from blood. Documented subset: CD45RA+ positively selected. CDR3 sequence: CASSRGQGILETQYF. CDR3 bases: TGTGCCAGCAGCCGAGGACAGGGAATATTAGAGACCCAGTACTTC. The whole variable domain, filled in from reference TRBV11-2 and TRBJ2-5, reads EAGVAQSPRYKIIEKRQSVAFWCNPISGHATLYWYQQILGQGPKLLIQFQNNGVVDDSQLPKDRFSAERLKGVDSTLKIQPAKLEDSAVYLCASSRGQGILETQYFGPGTRLLVL.